Listed here are 23 T cell receptor beta chains from one sample, sequenced in a study of blood T cell repertoires in COVID-19. TCRdb's copy holds only in-frame clones and misses some; the assay was immunoSEQ multiplex PCR. The sample has about 170,000 clones; more than 60% are singletons. Sequenced sample: peripheral blood. Every receptor here comes from a man aged 55 to 69 with acute or convalescent COVID-19.

The gene calls are TRBV7-2 and TRBJ2-7; 8 bases are a match to TRBD1. The germline CDR1 and CDR2 sequences are SGHTA and FQGNSA. V shed 3 bases, J shed 3 bases, and the junction held 7 bases outside the gene matches. The CDR3 sequence is 15 residues long. The CDR3 loop is CASSFKTGVNYEQYF. The CDR3 DNA reads TGTGCCAGCAGCTTTAAGACAGGGGTCAACTACGAGCAGTACTTC. The whole variable domain, filled in from reference TRBV7-2 and TRBJ2-7, reads GAGVSQSPSNKVTEKGKDVELRCDPISGHTALYWYRQSLGQGLEFLIYFQGNSAPDKSGLPSDRFSAERTGGSVSTLTIQRTQQEDSAVYLCASSFKTGVNYEQYFGPGTRLTVT.

The CDR3, as DNA: TGTGCCACCAGTGATCTGGACAGGGGCACAGATACGCAGTATTTT. It is translated as CATSDLDRGTDTQYF. The chain has TRBV24-1 and TRBJ2-3; 8 bases agree with TRBD1. Germline trimming cut 3 bases from V and 1 base from J; bases unmatched to any gene: 2. Germline V gene sequence: CDR1 KGHDR, CDR2 SFDVKD. The CDR3 has 15 amino acids.

The V and J genes are TRBV11-3 and TRBJ2-1; the D gene is possibly TRBD1 (5 bases). CDR3 length: 14 residues. V lost 0 bases and J lost 12, with 15 bases in between. CDR1 and CDR2 (germline): SGHNT, YENEEA. This CDR3 reads CASSLDGQSQGQFF. The CDR3 bases are TGTGCCAGCAGCTTAGATGGGCAGTCCCAGGGGCAGTTCTTC.

Only one count was recorded for this clone. The V call is TRBV6-5, the J call TRBJ2-7; TRBD1 matches 10 bases. Germline V gene lookup returns CDR1 MNHEY and CDR2 SVGAGI. V was pared by 1 base and J by 4 bases, with 7 bases of the junction left unmatched. The CDR3 extends over 16 amino acids. CDR3 sequence: CASSYLMGQGNYEQYF. In DNA form, the CDR3 reads TGTGCCAGCAGTTACTTGATGGGACAGGGGAATTACGAGCAGTACTTC.

In DNA form, the CDR3 reads TGTGCCAGCGGTAGACAGTTACTCTCTGGAAACACCATATATTTT. This sequence encodes CASGRQLLSGNTIYF. V gene TRBV21-1 combines with J gene TRBJ1-3; TRBD1 is the table's D call, not checked against the DNA. TRBV21-1 is described as a pseudogene. The CDR3 contains 15 residues.

The chain couples TRBV9 to TRBJ2-5; 16 bases are shared with TRBD2. The trim removed 4 bases at V and 6 bases at J, leaving 12 bases unmatched. Germline CDR1 is SGDLS and CDR2 is YYNGEE. This CDR3 comprises 18 residues. The CDR3 nucleotides are TGTGCCAGCAGCACGGGACTAGCGGGGGGGCCGACGTCAAAGACCCAGTACTTC. Residues: CASSTGLAGGPTSKTQYF.

For the CDR3, the DNA is TGTGCCAGCAGCCAAGGGGACAGGGGCCCTCTGATCGGGGAGCTGTTTTTT. Protein sequence: CASSQGDRGPLIGELFF. The rearrangement joins TRBV14 to TRBJ2-2; 10 bases are a match to TRBD1. There are 17 residues in the CDR3. V lost 1 base, J lost 7 bases, and 9 bases stayed unmatched. Germline V gene lookup returns CDR1 SGHDN and CDR2 FVKESK.

V is TRBV21-1 and J is TRBJ1-2. TRBV21-1 is a listed pseudogene. This CDR3 is built from 14 residues. This CDR3 is CASILFRANYGYTF. CDR3 in DNA: TGTGCCAGTATCCTTTTCCGAGCTAACTATGGCTACACCTTC.

The rearrangement uses TRBV9 and TRBJ2-4; D not resolved. The CDR3 loop spans 13 amino acids. V was pared by 3 bases and J by 9 bases, with 13 bases between. Looked up from germline, CDR1 is SGDLS and CDR2 is YYNGEE. The CDR3 nucleotides are TGTGCCAGCAGCGCGGCCGGAGAGGCCATTCAGTACTTC. It encodes CASSAAGEAIQYF. The full variable domain, rest sourced from reference TRBV9 and TRBJ2-4, is DSGVTQTPKHLITATGQRVTLRCSPRSGDLSVYWYQQSLDQGLQFLIQYYNGEERAKGNILERFSAQQFPDLHSELNLSSLELGDSALYFCASSAAGEAIQYFGAGTRLSVL.

This clone was recorded a few times. DNA of the CDR3: TGTGCCATCAGTGGAGACAGGTACGAGCAGTACTTC. The encoded protein is CAISGDRYEQYF. The chain joins TRBV10-3 to TRBJ2-7, with TRBD1 as a possible D gene (6 bases). The germline V gene has CDR1 ENHRY and CDR2 SYGVKD. The CDR3 runs to 12 residues. The germline V and J ends were trimmed by 4 bases and 4 bases, with 8 bases remaining between them.

The rearrangement uses TRBV12-3 or TRBV12-4 and TRBJ1-1; no reliable D call. The V end was cut by 2 bases, the J end by 1 base, with 5 bases between. The CDR3 sequence is 13 residues long. CDR3 region: CASSLTANTEAFF. Here the CDR3 DNA reads TGTGCCAGCAGTTTAACAGCGAACACTGAAGCTTTCTTT.

This chain uses TRBV19 with TRBJ1-6, with D possibly being TRBD1 (6 bases). This CDR3 contains 14 residues. Germline CDR1 and CDR2: LNHDA and SQIVND (reference sequence). The V end was cut by 3 bases, the J end by 3 bases, with 6 bases between. The CDR3 region has the DNA TGTGCCAGTAGTATGGACAGCTATAATTCACCCCTCCACTTT. It is translated as CASSMDSYNSPLHF.

The chain carries TRBV30 and TRBJ1-3; D is undetermined. The CDR3 has 14 amino acids. V was cut by 1 base and J by 2 bases, with 9 bases left in between. Germline V gives CDR1 GTSNPN, CDR2 SVGIG (reference sequence). The CDR3 reads CAWSGPSAGNTIYF. The CDR3 nucleotides read TGTGCCTGGAGTGGCCCATCGGCTGGAAACACCATATATTTT.

This rearrangement joins TRBV9 to TRBJ2-7; weak D call: TRBD2 (5 bases). Per the germline V gene, CDR1 is SGDLS and CDR2 is YYNGEE. The V gene lost 0 bases and the J gene lost 0 bases, with 10 bases spanning the gap. The CDR3 has 15 residues. CDR3 protein: CASSVGLASSYEQYF. In nucleotides, the CDR3 is TGTGCCAGCAGCGTAGGGCTAGCCAGCTCCTACGAGCAGTACTTC.

The chain links TRBV5-1 to TRBJ2-5, with TRBD1 as a possible D gene (6 bases). Per germline, CDR1 SGHRS and CDR2 YFSETQ. The CDR3 is 13 residues long. Trimming took 4 bases from V and 4 from J, leaving 11 bases between them. The CDR3 is CASSGTGTETQYF. CDR3 sequence (DNA): TGCGCCAGCAGCGGAACAGGGACAGAGACCCAGTACTTC.

The sample holds a few counts of this clone. The CDR3 nucleotides read TGCGCCAGCAGCTTGACAGGCGGCTACACCTTC. Protein product: CASSLTGGYTF. This rearrangement joins TRBV5-1 to TRBJ1-2; D is perhaps TRBD1 (5 bases). Germline CDR1 is SGHRS and CDR2 is YFSETQ. The CDR3 is 11 amino acids. V dropped 1 base and J dropped 8 bases, with 6 bases sitting between them.

The rearrangement uses TRBV5-1 and TRBJ1-2; maybe TRBD1 (5 bases). The germline CDR1 and CDR2 sequences are SGHRS and YFSETQ. The CDR3 contains 14 residues. The ends were cut back, 4 bases at V and 4 bases at J, with 14 bases in the middle. The CDR3 spells CASSPGPGVYGYTF. CDR3 nucleotides: TGCGCCAGCAGCCCGGGTCCGGGGGTCTATGGCTACACCTTC.

The chain is built from TRBV24-1 and TRBJ2-3; no clear D. The germline V gene encodes CDR1 KGHDR and CDR2 SFDVKD. The CDR3 runs to 15 residues. The V end lost 4 bases, the J end lost 6 bases, and 16 bases lay between the germline ends. This chain's CDR3 is CATSDPGQAIDTQYF. CDR3 coding DNA: TGTGCCACCAGTGACCCCGGCCAGGCCATCGATACGCAGTATTTT.

The V gene is TRBV5-1, the J gene TRBJ2-7; 7 bases are shared with TRBD1. V was clipped by 5 bases and J by 5 bases; unmatched bases: 10. This CDR3 comprises 14 residues. Germline CDR1 SGHRS, CDR2 YFSETQ. CDR3 sequence: CASRPKQGINEQYF. CDR3 sequence (DNA): TGCGCCAGCAGGCCCAAACAGGGGATCAACGAGCAGTACTTC.

This clone was seen once. The chain couples TRBV18 to TRBJ2-1, with TRBD1 identical over 10 bases. CDR3 length: 18 residues. From germline, CDR1 is KGHSH and CDR2 LQKENI. Trimming cost V 5 bases and J 2 bases; bases outside gene matches: 12. Written as DNA, the CDR3 is TGTGCCAGCTCAAAAACCCCTAAGACAGGGGGCGCCTACAATGAGCAGTTCTTC. It encodes CASSKTPKTGGAYNEQFF.

The chain uses TRBV25-1 and TRBJ1-4; D is possibly TRBD1 (5 bases). The V end was cut by 3 bases, the J end by 7 bases, with 12 bases between. CDR3 size: 14 residues. In germline, CDR1 is MGHDK, CDR2 SYGVNS. The CDR3 loop is CASSDPGGSEKLFF. CDR3 DNA sequence: TGTGCCAGCAGTGATCCGGGGGGGAGTGAAAAACTGTTTTTT. The complete variable domain, with remaining parts taken from reference TRBV25-1 and TRBJ1-4, reads EADIYQTPRYLVIGTGKKITLECSQTMGHDKMYWYQQDPGMELHLIHYSYGVNSTEKGDLSSESTVSRIRTEHFPLTLESARPSHTSQYLCASSDPGGSEKLFFGSGTQLSVL.

This sequence joins TRBV3-1 (or the pseudogene TRBV3-2) and TRBJ2-7, with 8 nucleotides matching TRBD1. CDR1 and CDR2 (germline): LGHDT, YNNKEL (reference sequence). After removal of 4 bases from V and 4 bases from J, the junction contained 6 bases not matched to a gene. The CDR3 spans 14 residues. The DNA of the CDR3 is TGTGCCAGCAGCCTACCGGGACAGGATTACGAGCAGTACTTC. This gives the protein CASSLPGQDYEQYF.

V usage is TRBV5-1 and J usage is TRBJ2-5; 7 positions match TRBD1. The CDR3 consists of 13 residues. After removal of 1 base from V and 3 bases from J, the junction contained 0 bases not matched to a gene. Germline V lookup: CDR1 SGHRS, CDR2 YFSETQ. In DNA form, the CDR3 reads TGCGCCAGCAGCTTGACAGGGGAAGAGACCCAGTACTTC. Encoded protein: CASSLTGEETQYF. Full variable domain (outside the CDR3, taken from reference TRBV5-1 and TRBJ2-5): KAGVTQTPRYLIKTRGQQVTLSCSPISGHRSVSWYQQTPGQGLQFLFEYFSETQRNKGNFPGRFSGRQFSNSRSEMNVSTLELGDSALYLCASSLTGEETQYFGPGTRLLVL.